This TCR beta chain is drawn from a study of early T cells in non-severe SARS-CoV-2 infection. Study-wide background: Sequencing used unsorted whole-blood bulk RNA, so chains lack pairing. Study observations and caveats: Clonotype matching in VDJdb favored anti-spike CD8 responses and did not capture private and CD4 specificities.

With V trimmed by 6 bases and J by 3 bases, 4 bases remained unmatched. In germline, CDR1 is WSHSY, CDR2 SAAADI. This CDR3 contains 13 residues. There are many counts of this clonotype. Its antigen is not identified. The protocol attached unique molecular identifiers to individual cDNA molecules. A single record per CDR3 protein comes from TCRdb applying MiXCR to the 5' RACE reads. The data hold tens of thousands of distinct CDR3 sequences, with under 5.5% observed a single time. Sequencing used whole blood, obtained at baseline. The chain links TRBV10-2 to TRBJ1-2; 7 bases align to TRBD1. The receptor's source is an adult who was a healthcare worker with PCR-confirmed SARS-CoV-2 infection or an uninfected control (not recorded which). CDR3 bases: TGCGCCAGCAGCTTCGACAGGGACTATGGCTACACCTTC. Protein sequence: CASSFDRDYGYTF.